Below, one TCR beta chain is given with its context. Its recognized antigen is unknown. The sample holds no much larger clone one base away, and base qualities are not on file. This entry is derived from a study of blood T cell repertoires in COVID-19 (dated by TCRdb to 2020 to 2021). General notes on the study: Collaborator samples came from the United States, Italy and Spain and covered acute and convalescent phases of COVID-19. The material from the prospective study consisted of cDNA or gDNA derived from T cells, B-cell-depleted T cells, or PBMCs. The dataset comprised deeply sampled blood TCRbeta repertoires from subjects exposed to, actively infected with, or recovered from COVID-19. The repertoires were released in a freely available public database intended as a resource for research on the immune response to SARS-CoV-2. Samples came from the ongoing ImmuneRACE study (first 160 participants) plus 1,254 subjects from 6 global collaborators. A de-identified subject ID, COVID-19 status, age in years and sex were almost always included in the sample metadata. Where available, HLA class I and class II types were taken from metadata supplied by the sample provider and were not determined by assay-based typing. General findings and caveats noted by the study authors: How much clinical and demographic metadata was included differed by source and by participant, and the metadata was provided uncurated.

TCRbeta CDR3 regions were amplified from genomic DNA by means of the immunoSEQ Assay, a bias-controlled multiplex PCR. On the authors' methods: Nucleated cell counts per sample were estimated from amplification of reference gene primers within the assay. To quantify the absolute abundance of each unique TCRbeta CDR3 rearrangement, sequence reads were collapsed and filtered. Productive Simpson clonality was computed per sample as the square root of Simpson's diversity index over productive rearrangements. This immuneACCESS table, as held by TCRdb, lists in-frame sequences with V and J called but not all clones. Of the missing ones, under half trace to an unresolved V gene in checked studies; the others have no known cause. Clonal size and the V and J genes are those of that table, whereas D and trimming came from the DNA. Recorded for this sample are some 170,000 clones; 87% of them occurred a single time. The top ten constitute approximately 1.4% of the sample.

Reading the germline V gene gives CDR1 MNHEY and CDR2 SVGAGI. A distance of 11 bases separates the germline ends of V and J, which lose 2 bases and 0 bases respectively. Taken from cysteine to phenylalanine, the CDR3 has 16 residues. The DNA shown is the 48-base CDR3, in frame from base 1. Collaborating institutions collected whole blood in K2EDTA tubes following their own protocols. For TCRbeta analysis, collaborator samples were shipped as frozen whole blood, as isolated PBMCs, or as DNA extracted from either sample type. The source material was peripheral blood. This receptor was identified in a woman in her 50s with acute or convalescent COVID-19. Recombination linked TRBV6-5 to TRBJ1-3, and perhaps TRBD1 as D gene, on 5 matching bases. The CDR3 in this case is CASSYSNTGSGNTIYF. The base sequence is TGTGCCAGCAGTTACAGTAATACAGGCTCTGGAAACACCATATATTTT.